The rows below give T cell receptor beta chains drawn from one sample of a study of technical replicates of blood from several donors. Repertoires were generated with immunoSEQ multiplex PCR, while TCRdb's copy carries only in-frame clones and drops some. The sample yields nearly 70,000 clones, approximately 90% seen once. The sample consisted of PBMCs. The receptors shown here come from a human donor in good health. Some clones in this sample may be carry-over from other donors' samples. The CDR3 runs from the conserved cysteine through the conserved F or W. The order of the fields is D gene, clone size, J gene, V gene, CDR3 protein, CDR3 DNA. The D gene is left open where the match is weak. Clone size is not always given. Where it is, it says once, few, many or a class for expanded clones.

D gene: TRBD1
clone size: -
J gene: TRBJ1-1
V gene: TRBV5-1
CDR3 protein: CASSKDRGQTGAFF
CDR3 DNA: TGCGCCAGCAGCAAGGACAGGGGCCAGACGGGAGCTTTCTTT

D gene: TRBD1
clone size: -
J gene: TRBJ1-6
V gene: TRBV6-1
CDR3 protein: CASSESPGQGFSPLHF
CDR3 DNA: TGTGCCAGCAGTGAATCGCCGGGACAGGGGTTTTCACCCCTCCACTTT

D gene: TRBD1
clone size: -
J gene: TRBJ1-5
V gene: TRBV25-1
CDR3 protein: CASSDRGRGNQPQHF
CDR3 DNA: TGTGCCAGCAGTGACAGGGGGAGAGGCAATCAGCCCCAGCATTTT

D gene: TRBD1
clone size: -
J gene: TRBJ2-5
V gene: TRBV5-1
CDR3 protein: CASSLEVRGMETQYF
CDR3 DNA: TGCGCCAGCAGCTTGGAGGTCAGGGGGATGGAGACCCAGTACTTC

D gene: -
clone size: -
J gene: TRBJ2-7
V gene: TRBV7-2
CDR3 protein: CASSLARLAYEQYF
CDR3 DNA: TGTGCCAGCAGCTTAGCGCGGCTAGCTTACGAGCAGTACTTC

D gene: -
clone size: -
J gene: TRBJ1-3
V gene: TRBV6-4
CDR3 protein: CASSESFGISGNTIYF
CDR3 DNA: TGTGCCAGCAGTGAATCTTTCGGGATCTCTGGAAACACCATATATTTT

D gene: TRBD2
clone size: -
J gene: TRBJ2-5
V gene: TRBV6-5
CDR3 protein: CASTQKRAPGGTQYF
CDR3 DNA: TGTGCCAGCACTCAGAAGCGGGCCCCGGGAGGGACCCAGTACTTC

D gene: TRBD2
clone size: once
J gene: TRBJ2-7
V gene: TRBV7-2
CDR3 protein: CASSPTSGSYEQYF
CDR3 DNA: TGTGCCAGCAGCCCGACTAGCGGCTCCTACGAGCAGTACTTC

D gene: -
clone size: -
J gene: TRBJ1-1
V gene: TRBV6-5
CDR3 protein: CASSLTGMNTEAFF
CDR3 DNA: TGTGCCAGCAGCTTGACAGGAATGAACACTGAAGCTTTCTTT

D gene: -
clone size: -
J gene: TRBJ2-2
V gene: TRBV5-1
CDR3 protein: CASSLAGKVRTGELFF
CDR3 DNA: TGCGCCAGCAGCTTGGCGGGGAAGGTACGGACCGGGGAGCTGTTTTTT

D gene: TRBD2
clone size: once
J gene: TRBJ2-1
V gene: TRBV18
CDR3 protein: CASSPAGLAGFYNEQFF
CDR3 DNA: TGTGCCAGCTCACCCGCAGGGCTAGCGGGATTCTACAATGAGCAGTTCTTC

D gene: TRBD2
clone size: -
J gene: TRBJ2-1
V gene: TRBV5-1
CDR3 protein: CASRVGGGIYNEQFF
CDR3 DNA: TGCGCCAGCAGAGTCGGCGGGGGGATCTACAATGAGCAGTTCTTC

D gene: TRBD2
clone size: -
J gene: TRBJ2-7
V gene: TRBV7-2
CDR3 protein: CASSRLAGGRSYEQYF
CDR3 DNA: TGTGCCAGCAGCCGACTAGCGGGGGGGCGGTCCTACGAGCAGTACTTC

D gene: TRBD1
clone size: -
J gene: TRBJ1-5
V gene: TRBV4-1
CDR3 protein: CASSHGQGLTPQHF
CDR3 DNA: TGCGCCAGCAGCCACGGACAGGGTTTGACGCCCCAGCATTTT

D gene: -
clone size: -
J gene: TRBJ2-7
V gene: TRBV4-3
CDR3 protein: CASSQDSMGEQYF
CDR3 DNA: TGCGCCAGCAGCCAAGATAGCATGGGCGAGCAGTACTTC

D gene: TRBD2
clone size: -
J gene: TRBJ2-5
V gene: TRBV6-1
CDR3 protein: CASSEREGRGAGWETQYF
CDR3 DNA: TGTGCCAGCAGTGAAAGGGAGGGGCGGGGGGCAGGATGGGAGACCCAGTACTTC

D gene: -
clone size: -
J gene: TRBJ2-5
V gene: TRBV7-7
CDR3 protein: CASSFGQNQETQYF
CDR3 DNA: TGTGCCAGCAGCTTTGGCCAGAACCAAGAGACCCAGTACTTC

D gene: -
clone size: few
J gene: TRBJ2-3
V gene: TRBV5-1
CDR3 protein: CASSSDSPSDTQYF
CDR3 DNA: TGCGCCAGCAGCTCAGACAGCCCCTCAGATACGCAGTATTTT

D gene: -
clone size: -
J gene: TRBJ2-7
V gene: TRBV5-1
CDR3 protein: CASSLAAGKGEQYF
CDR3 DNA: TGCGCCAGCAGCTTGGCAGCAGGGAAAGGCGAGCAGTACTTC

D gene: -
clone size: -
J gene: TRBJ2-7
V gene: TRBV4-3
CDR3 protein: CASSRNPRAHEQYF
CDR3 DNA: TGCGCCAGCAGCCGAAATCCCAGGGCCCACGAGCAGTACTTC

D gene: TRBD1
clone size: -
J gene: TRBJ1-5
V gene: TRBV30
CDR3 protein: CAWSVRQGEWFGNQPQHF
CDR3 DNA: TGTGCCTGGAGTGTACGACAGGGGGAATGGTTCGGCAATCAGCCCCAGCATTTT

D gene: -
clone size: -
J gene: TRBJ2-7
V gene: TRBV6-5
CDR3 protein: CASSYSSSSYEQYF
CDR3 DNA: TGTGCCAGCAGTTACTCGAGTTCGTCCTACGAGCAGTACTTC

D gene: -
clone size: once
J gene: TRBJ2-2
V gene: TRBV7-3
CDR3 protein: CASSPTPGLNTGELFF
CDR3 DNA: TGTGCCAGCAGCCCCACCCCGGGACTCAACACCGGGGAGCTGTTTTTT

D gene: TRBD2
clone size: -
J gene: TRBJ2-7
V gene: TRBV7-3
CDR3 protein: CASSSPGLAESSYEQYF
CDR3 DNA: TGTGCCAGCAGCTCCCCGGGACTAGCGGAGAGCTCCTACGAGCAGTACTTC

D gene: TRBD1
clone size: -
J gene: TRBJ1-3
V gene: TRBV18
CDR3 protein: CASSLQGVSGNTIYF
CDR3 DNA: TGTGCCAGCTCACTTCAGGGGGTGTCCGGAAACACCATATATTTT

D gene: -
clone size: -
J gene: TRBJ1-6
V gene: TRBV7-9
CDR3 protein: CASGTGDAIHF
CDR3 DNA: TGTGCCAGCGGGACGGGGGACGCAATCCACTTT

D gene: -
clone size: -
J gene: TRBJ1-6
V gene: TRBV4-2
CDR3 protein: CASSQDFWGDGSPLHF
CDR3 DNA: TGTGCCAGCAGCCAAGATTTTTGGGGGGATGGTTCACCCCTCCACTTT

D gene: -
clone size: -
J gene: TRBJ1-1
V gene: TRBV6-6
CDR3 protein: CASRPQGATEAFF
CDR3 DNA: TGTGCCAGCAGACCACAGGGAGCCACTGAAGCTTTCTTT

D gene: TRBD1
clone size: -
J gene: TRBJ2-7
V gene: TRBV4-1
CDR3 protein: CASSPLLGGSYEQYF
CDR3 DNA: TGCGCCAGCAGCCCTCTCCTAGGGGGCAGCTACGAGCAGTACTTC

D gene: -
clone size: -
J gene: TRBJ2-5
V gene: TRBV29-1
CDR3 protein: CSVQGWPEVETQYF
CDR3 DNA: TGCAGCGTCCAGGGGTGGCCCGAAGTTGAGACCCAGTACTTC

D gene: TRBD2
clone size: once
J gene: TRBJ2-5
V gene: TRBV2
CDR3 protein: CASNLDGGGETQYF
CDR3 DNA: TGTGCCAGCAATCTCGACGGGGGGGGCGAGACCCAGTACTTC

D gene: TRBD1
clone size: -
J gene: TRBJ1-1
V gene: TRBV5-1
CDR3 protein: CASSFGTGSGTEAFF
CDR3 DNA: TGCGCCAGCAGCTTCGGGACAGGGAGCGGGACTGAAGCTTTCTTT

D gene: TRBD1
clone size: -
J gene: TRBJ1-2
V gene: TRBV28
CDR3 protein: CASSEQGASYGYTF
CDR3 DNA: TGTGCCAGCAGTGAACAGGGGGCTTCTTATGGCTACACCTTC

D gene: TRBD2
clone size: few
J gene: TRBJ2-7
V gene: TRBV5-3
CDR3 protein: CARSNLGLAGAYEQYF
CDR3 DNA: TGTGCCAGAAGTAATCTCGGACTAGCGGGAGCATACGAGCAGTACTTC

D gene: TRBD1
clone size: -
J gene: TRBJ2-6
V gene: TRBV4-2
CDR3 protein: CASSPLTGTGRSGANVLTF
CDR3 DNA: TGTGCCAGCAGCCCCCTTACCGGGACAGGGAGGTCTGGGGCCAACGTCCTGACTTTC

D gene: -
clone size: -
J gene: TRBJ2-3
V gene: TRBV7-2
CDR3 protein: CASSLDGGLRGDTQYF
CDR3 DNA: TGTGCCAGCAGCTTAGATGGCGGGCTACGCGGAGATACGCAGTATTTT

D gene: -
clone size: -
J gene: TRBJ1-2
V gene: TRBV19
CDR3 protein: CASTARPWQAQGYTF
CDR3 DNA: TGTGCCAGTACCGCCCGGCCTTGGCAGGCCCAGGGCTACACCTTC

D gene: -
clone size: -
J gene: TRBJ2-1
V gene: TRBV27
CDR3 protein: CASSLSIGDEQFF
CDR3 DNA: TGTGCCAGCAGTTTATCGATCGGGGATGAGCAGTTCTTC

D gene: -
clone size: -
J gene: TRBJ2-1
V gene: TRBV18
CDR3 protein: CASSPQRGSSYNEQFF
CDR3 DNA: TGTGCCAGCTCACCACAGCGCGGAAGCTCCTACAATGAGCAGTTCTTC

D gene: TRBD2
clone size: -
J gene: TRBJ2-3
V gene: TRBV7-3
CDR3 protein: CASSPQGLAGGPRADTQYF
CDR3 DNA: TGTGCCAGCAGCCCTCAGGGACTAGCGGGAGGGCCTCGGGCAGATACGCAGTATTTT

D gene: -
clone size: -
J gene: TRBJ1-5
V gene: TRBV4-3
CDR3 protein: CASSQDNQGYQPQHF
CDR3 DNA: TGCGCCAGCAGCCAAGATAATCAGGGATACCAGCCCCAGCATTTT

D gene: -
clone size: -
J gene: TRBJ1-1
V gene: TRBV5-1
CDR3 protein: CASRYSTNTEAFF
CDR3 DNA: TGCGCCAGCAGGTACTCAACGAACACTGAAGCTTTCTTT